The present entry profiles one T cell receptor (beta chain) with its context. The antigen is unknown. The V gene's germline CDR1 is KGHSH and CDR2 LQKENI. The CDR3 length is 16 residues. The data belong to a study of T cells expressing NK-cell markers. TCRdb reprocessed the 5' RACE reads, keeping one entry per CDR3 protein, no DNA. This sample contains 300,000 to 450,000 distinct CDR3 sequences. Study observations and caveats: Where several donors were concerned, these clonotypes also led the CD3+CD56-NKG2C+ fraction.

The sample comprised blood T cells: a sorted CD56 or NKG2C T cell subset, CD4+ or CD8+ T cells, or bulk PBMC T cells (not recorded which). The chain joins TRBV18 to TRBJ2-1; absent DNA, TCRdb's TRBD2 call cannot be checked. The TCR comes from a man aged 18 to 69 in good health. The chain's CDR3 is CASSPTKARADNEQFF.